Detailed here is one T cell receptor beta chain. This sample is drawn from a study of blood T cell repertoires in COVID-19. As for the study in general: Spain, Italy and the United States supplied samples that represented acute and convalescent COVID-19. Sources were T cells, B-cell-depleted T cells, or PBMCs; the material itself was cDNA or gDNA.

Profiling relied on immunoSEQ multiplex PCR, and the TCRdb table lists in-frame clones only, not all of them. This table has approximately 170,000 clones, around 84% appearing once. The germline V gene has CDR1 MGHRA and CDR2 YSYEKL. The CDR3 covers 14 residues. V shed 2 bases and J shed 8 bases, with 15 bases lying between them. The sequence was obtained from a woman older than 75 with acute or convalescent COVID-19. V and J are TRBV4-1 and TRBJ1-2; a possible D gene is TRBD1 (5 bases). Sequencing was performed on peripheral blood. CDR3 DNA: TGCGCCAGCAGCCAAAACGACAGCCCACTGGGCTACACCTTC. Encoded protein: CASSQNDSPLGYTF.